This T cell receptor beta chain appears in the sequencing data of a study of blood T cell repertoires in COVID-19. Whole-study context: From the United States, Italy and Spain came samples of acute and convalescent COVID-19.

In the study's own analysis: Reference gene primer amplification gave estimated nucleated cell counts. Assay: immunoSEQ multiplex PCR; the TCRdb copy retains only in-frame clones and omits some. The DNA was the basis for D and trimming; V, J and clone size are from that table. The data contain around 70,000 clones, about four fifths of them singletons. The germline V gene encodes CDR1 SGHNT and CDR2 YYREEE (reference sequence). After removal of 4 bases from V and 0 bases from J, the junction contained 7 bases not matched to a gene. CDR3 length: 15 amino acids. The chain has TRBV5-4 and TRBJ2-7; 7 bases are shared with TRBD1. The sequenced sample consisted of peripheral blood. This TCR was recovered from a human donor in a cohort sampled during active COVID-19. CDR3 in amino acids: CASSIVRGFSYEQYF. The CDR3 coding sequence is TGTGCCAGCAGCATTGTCAGGGGGTTCTCCTACGAGCAGTACTTC.